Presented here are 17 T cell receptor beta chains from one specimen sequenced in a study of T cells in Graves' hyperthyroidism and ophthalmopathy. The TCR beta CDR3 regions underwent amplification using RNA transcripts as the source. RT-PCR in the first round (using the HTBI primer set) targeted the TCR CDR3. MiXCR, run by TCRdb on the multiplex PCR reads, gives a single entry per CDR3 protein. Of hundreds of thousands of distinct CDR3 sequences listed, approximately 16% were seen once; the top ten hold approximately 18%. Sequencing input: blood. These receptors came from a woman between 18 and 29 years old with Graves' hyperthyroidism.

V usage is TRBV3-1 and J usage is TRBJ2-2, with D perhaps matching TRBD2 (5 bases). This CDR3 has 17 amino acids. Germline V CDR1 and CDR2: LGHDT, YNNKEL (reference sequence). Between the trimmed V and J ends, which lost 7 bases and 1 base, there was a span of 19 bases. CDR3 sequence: CASIYDAGRWNTGELFF. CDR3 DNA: TGTGCCAGCATCTACGACGCGGGCCGATGGAACACCGGGGAGCTGTTTTTT.

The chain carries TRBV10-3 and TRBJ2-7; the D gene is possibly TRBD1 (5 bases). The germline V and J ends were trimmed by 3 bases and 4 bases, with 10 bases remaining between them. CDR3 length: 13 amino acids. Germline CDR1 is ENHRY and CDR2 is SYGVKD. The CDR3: CAISEGEAYEQYF. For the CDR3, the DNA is TGTGCCATCAGTGAAGGGGAAGCGTACGAGCAGTACTTC.

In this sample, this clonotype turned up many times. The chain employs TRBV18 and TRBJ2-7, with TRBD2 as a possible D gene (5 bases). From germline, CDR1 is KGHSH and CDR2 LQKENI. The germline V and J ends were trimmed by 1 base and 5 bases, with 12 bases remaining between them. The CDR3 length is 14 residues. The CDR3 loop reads CASSPRALRDEQYF. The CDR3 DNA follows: TGTGCCAGCTCACCACGGGCCCTGCGGGACGAGCAGTACTTC.

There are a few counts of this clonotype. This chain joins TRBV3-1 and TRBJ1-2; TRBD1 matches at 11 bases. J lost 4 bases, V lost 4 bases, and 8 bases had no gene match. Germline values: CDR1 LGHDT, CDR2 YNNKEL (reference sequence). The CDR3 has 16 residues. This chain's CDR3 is CASSRLRTGGTYGYTF. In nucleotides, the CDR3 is TGTGCCAGCAGCCGACTTAGGACAGGGGGCACCTATGGCTACACCTTC.

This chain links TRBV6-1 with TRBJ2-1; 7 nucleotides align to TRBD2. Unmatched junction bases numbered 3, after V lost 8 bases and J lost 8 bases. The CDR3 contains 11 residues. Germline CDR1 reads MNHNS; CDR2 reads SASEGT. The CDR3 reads CASAGADEQFF. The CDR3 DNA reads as TGTGCCAGCGCGGGAGCTGATGAGCAGTTCTTC.

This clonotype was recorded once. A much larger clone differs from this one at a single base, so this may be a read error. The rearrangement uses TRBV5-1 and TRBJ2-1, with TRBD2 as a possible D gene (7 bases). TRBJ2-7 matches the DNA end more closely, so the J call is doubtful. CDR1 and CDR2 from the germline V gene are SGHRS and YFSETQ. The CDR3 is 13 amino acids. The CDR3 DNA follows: TGCGCCAGCAGCGCAGAGGGGGGGAATGAGCAGTACTTC. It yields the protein CASSAEGGNEQYF.

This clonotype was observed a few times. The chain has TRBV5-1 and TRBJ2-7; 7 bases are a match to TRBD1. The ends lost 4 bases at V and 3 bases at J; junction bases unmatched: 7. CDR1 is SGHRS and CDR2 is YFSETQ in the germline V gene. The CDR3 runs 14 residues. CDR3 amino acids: CASSLWTGVYEQYF. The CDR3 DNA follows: TGCGCCAGCAGCCTTTGGACAGGCGTCTACGAGCAGTACTTC.

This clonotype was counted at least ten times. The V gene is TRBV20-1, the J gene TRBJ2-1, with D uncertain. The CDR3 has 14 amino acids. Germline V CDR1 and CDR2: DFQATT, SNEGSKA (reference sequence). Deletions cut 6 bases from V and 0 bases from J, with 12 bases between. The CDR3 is CSARTWSSYNEQFF. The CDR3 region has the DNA TGCAGTGCCCGCACGTGGAGCTCCTACAATGAGCAGTTCTTC.

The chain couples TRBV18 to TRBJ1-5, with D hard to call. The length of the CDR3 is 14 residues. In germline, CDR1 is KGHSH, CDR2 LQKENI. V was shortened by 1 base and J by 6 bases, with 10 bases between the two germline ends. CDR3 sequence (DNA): TGTGCCAGCTCACCACGCCAGGCGGTTCAGCCCCAGCATTTT. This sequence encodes CASSPRQAVQPQHF.

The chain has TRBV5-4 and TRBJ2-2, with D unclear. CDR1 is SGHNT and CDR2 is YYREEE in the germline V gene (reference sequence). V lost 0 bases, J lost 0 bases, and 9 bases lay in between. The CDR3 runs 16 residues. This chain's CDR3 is CASSLAPIANTGELFF. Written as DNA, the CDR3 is TGTGCCAGCAGCTTGGCGCCCATCGCGAACACCGGGGAGCTGTTTTTT. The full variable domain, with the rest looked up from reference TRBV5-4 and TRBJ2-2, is ETGVTQSPTHLIKTRGQQVTLRCSSQSGHNTVSWYQQALGQGPQFIFQYYREEENGRGNFPPRFSGLQFPNYSSELNVNALELDDSALYLCASSLAPIANTGELFFGEGSRLTVL.

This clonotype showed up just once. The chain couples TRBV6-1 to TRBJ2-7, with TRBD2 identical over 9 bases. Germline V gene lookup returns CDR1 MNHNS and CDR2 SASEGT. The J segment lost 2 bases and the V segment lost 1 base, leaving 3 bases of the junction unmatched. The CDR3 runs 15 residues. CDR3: CASSEELAGPYEQYF. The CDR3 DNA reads TGTGCCAGCAGTGAAGAGCTAGCGGGACCCTACGAGCAGTACTTC.

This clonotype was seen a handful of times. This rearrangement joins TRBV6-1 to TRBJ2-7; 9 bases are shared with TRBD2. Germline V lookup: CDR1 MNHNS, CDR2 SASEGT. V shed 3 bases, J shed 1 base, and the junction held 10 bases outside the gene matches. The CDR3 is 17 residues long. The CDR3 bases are TGTGCCAGCAGTGACGGAGCGGGAGGCCCTCTTTCCTACGAGCAGTACTTC. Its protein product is CASSDGAGGPLSYEQYF.

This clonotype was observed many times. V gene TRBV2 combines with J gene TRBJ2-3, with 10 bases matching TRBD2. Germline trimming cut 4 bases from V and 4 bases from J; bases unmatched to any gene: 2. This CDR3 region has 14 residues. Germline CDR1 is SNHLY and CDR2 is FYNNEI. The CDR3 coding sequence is TGTGCCAGCAGTGGACTAGCGGGCCCAGATACGCAGTATTTT. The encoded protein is CASSGLAGPDTQYF.

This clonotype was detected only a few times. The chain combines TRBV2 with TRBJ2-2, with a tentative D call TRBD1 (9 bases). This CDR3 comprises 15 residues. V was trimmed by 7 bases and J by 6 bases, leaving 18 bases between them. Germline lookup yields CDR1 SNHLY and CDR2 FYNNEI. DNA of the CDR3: TGTGCCAGCACGGGGGGGACAGGGTACTCCGGGGAGCTGTTTTTT. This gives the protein CASTGGTGYSGELFF.

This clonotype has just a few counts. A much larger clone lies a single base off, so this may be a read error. This chain's CDR3 is CASIVLQGSEQYF. The CDR3 nucleotides are TGTGCCAGCATCGTCCTTCAGGGGAGCGAGCAGTACTTC. The chain recombines TRBV11-2 with TRBJ2-7; D might be TRBD1 (6 bases). The germline V and J ends were trimmed by 7 bases and 6 bases, with 16 bases remaining between them. The CDR3 covers 13 residues. Germline V gene sequence: CDR1 SGHAT, CDR2 FQNNGV.

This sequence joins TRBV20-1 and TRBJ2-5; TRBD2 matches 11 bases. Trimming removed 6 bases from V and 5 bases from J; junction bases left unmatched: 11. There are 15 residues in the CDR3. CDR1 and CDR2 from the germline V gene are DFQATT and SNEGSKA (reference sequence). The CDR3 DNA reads TGCAGTGCCGAGCCCCTAGCGGGAGGCTCGGAGACCCAGTACTTC. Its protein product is CSAEPLAGGSETQYF.

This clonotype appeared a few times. The CDR3 loop is CASSSGTAPRETQYF. In DNA, the CDR3 is TGTGCCAGCAGCTCTGGGACAGCCCCGCGGGAGACCCAGTACTTC. The chain recombines TRBV11-3 with TRBJ2-5, with TRBD1 matching over 7 bases. Per germline, CDR1 SGHNT and CDR2 YENEEA. The J segment lost 5 bases and the V segment lost 4 bases, leaving 10 bases of the junction unmatched. The CDR3 covers 15 residues.